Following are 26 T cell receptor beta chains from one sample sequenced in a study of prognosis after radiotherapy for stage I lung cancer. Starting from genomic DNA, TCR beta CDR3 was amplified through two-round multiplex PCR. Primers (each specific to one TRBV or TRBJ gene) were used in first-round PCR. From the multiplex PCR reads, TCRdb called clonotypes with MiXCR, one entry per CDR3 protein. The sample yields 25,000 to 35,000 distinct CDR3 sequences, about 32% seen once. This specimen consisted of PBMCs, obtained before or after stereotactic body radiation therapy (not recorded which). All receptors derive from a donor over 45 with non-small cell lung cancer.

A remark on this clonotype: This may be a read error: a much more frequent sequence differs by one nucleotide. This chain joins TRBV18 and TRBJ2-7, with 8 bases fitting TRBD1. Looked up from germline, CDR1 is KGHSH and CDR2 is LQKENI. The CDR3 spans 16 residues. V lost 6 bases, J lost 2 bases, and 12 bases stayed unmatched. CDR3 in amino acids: CASSPRTGWLTYEQYF. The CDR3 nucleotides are TGTGCCAGCTCTCCCCGGACAGGGTGGCTCACCTACGAGCAGTACTTC.

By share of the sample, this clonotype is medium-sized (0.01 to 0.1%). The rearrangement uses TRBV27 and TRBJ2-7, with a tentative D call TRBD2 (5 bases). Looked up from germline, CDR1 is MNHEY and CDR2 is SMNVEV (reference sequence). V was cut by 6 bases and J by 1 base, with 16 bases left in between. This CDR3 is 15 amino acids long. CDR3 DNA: TGTGCCAGCAGCCGCTTCGGGAAGGGATCCTACGAGCAGTACTTC. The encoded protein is CASSRFGKGSYEQYF.

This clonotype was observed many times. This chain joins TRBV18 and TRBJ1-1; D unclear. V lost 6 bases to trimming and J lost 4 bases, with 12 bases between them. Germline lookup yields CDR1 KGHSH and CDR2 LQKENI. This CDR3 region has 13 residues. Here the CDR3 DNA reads TGTGCCAGCTCTCTTCTGGGCGCCACTGAAGCTTTCTTT. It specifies CASSLLGATEAFF.

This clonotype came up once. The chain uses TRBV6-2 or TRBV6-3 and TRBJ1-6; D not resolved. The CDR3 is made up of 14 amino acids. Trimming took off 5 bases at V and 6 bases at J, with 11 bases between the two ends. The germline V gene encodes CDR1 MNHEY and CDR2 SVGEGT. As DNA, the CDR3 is TGTGCCAGCAGTGAAGGACCACCTAATTCACCCCTCCACTTT. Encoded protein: CASSEGPPNSPLHF.

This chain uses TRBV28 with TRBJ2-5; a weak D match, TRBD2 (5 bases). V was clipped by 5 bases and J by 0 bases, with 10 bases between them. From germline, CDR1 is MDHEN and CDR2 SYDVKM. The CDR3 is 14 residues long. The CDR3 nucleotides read TGTGCCAGCAGTGGCGGCGGGTACCAAGAGACCCAGTACTTC. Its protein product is CASSGGGYQETQYF.

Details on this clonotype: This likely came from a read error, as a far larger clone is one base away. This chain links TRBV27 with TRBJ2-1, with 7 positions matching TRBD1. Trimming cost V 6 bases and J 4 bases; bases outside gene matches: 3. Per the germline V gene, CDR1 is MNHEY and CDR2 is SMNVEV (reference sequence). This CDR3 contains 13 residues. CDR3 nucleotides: TGTGCCAGCAGCCCGACAGGGTACAATGAGCAGTTCTTC. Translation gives CASSPTGYNEQFF.

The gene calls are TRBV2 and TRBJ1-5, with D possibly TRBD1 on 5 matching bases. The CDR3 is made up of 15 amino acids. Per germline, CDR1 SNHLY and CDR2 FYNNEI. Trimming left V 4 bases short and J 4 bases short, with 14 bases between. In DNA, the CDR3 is TGTGCCAGCAGTGCTGGCAGGGCCGAAAATCAGCCCCAGCATTTT. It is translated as CASSAGRAENQPQHF.

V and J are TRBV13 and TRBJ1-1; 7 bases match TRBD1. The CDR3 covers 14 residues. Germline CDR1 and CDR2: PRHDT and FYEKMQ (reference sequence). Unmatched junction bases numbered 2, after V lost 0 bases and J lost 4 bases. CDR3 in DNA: TGTGCCAGCAGCTTAGGCTCAGGGGGCACTGAAGCTTTCTTT. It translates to CASSLGSGGTEAFF.

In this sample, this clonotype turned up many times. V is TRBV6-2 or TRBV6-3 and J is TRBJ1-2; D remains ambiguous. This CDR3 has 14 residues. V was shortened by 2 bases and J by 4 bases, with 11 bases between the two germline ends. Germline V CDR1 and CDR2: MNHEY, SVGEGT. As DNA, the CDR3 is TGTGCCAGCAGTTACGCCCCGGGCACCTATGGCTACACCTTC. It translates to CASSYAPGTYGYTF.

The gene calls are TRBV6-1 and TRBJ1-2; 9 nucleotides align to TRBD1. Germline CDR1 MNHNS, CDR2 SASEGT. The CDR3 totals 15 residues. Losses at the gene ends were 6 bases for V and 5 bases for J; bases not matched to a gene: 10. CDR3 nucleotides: TGTGCCAGCAGGCCGGGACAGGGAGGTGAATATGGCTACACCTTC. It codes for CASRPGQGGEYGYTF.

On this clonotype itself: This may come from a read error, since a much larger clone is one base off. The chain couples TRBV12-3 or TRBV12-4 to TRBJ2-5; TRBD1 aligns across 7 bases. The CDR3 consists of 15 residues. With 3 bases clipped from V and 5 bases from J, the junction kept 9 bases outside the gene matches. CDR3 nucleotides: TGTGCCAGCAGTTTGTATAGGGGGCGCGGGGAGACCCAGTACTTC. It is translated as CASSLYRGRGETQYF.

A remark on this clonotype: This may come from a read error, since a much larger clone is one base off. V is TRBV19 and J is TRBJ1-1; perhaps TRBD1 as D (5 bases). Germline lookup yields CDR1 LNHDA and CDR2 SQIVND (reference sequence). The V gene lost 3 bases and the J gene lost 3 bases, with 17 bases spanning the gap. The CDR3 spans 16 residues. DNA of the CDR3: TGTGCCAGTAGTATTCCCCTGACAGTGTACGACACTGAAGCTTTCTTT. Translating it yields CASSIPLTVYDTEAFF.

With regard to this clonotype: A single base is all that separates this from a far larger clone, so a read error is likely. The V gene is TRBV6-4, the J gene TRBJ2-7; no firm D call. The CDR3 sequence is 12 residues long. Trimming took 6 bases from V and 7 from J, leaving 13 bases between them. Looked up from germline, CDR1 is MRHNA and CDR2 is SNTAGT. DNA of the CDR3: TGTGCCAGCAGGCAGGTAAGTAGGGAGCAGTACTTC. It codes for CASRQVSREQYF.

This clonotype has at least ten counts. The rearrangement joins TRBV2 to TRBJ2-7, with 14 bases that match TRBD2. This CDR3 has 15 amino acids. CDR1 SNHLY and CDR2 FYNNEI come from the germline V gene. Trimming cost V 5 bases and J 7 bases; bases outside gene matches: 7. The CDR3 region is CASSPLGLAGEEQYF. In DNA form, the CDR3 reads TGTGCCAGCAGTCCTCTGGGACTAGCGGGAGAGGAGCAGTACTTC.

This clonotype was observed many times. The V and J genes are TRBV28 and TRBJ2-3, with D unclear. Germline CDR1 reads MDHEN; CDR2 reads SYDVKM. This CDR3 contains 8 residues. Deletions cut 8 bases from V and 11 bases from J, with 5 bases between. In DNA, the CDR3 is TGTGCCAGCCAGCTGCAGTATTTT. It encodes CASQLQYF.

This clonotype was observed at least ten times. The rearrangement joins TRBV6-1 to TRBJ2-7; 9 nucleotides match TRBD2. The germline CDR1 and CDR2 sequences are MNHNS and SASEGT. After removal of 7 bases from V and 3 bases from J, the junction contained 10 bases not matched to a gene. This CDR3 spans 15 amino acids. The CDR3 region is CASISSGNLIYEQYF. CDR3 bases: TGTGCCAGCATTTCTAGCGGGAATCTAATCTACGAGCAGTACTTC.

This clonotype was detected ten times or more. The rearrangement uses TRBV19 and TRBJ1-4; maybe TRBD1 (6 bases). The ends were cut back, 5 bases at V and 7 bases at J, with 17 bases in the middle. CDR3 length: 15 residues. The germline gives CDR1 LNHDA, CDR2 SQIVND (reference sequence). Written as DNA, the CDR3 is TGTGCCAGTAGTGGACGACAGGCAAGGGGTGAAAAACTGTTTTTT. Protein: CASSGRQARGEKLFF.

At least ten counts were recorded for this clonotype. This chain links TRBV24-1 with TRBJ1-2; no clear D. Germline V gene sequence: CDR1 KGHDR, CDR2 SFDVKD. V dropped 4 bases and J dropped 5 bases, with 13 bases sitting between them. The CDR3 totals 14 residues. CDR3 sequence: CATSDYSQGYGYTF. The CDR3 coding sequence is TGTGCCACCAGTGACTACAGTCAAGGGTATGGCTACACCTTC.

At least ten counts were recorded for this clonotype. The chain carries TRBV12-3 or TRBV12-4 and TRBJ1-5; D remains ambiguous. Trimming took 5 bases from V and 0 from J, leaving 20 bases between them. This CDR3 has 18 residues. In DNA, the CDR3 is TGTGCCAGCAGTCGTAATGTTCCCCGGACTGATAGCAATCAGCCCCAGCATTTT. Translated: CASSRNVPRTDSNQPQHF.

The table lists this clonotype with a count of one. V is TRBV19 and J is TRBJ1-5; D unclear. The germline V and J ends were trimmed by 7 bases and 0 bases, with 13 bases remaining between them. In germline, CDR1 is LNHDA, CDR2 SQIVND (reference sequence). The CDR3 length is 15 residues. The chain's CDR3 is CASIPRVASNQPQHF. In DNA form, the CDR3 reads TGTGCCAGTATCCCGAGGGTAGCTAGCAATCAGCCCCAGCATTTT.

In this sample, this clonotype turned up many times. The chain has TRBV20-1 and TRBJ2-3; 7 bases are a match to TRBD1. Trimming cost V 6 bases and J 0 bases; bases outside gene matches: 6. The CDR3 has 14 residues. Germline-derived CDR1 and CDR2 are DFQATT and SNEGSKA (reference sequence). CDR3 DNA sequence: TGCAGTGCCATGGGACAGACGAGCACAGATACGCAGTATTTT. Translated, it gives CSAMGQTSTDTQYF.

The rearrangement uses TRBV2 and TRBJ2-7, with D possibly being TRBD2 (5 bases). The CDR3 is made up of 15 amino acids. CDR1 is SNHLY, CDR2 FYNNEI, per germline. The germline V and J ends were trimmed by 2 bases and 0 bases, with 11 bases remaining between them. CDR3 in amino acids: CASSESGLISYEQYF. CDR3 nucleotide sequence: TGTGCCAGCAGTGAAAGCGGCCTCATCTCCTACGAGCAGTACTTC.

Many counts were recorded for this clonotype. CDR3 nucleotide sequence: TGTGCCAGCAGCCACAGAGGAATACAGAAAGAGACCCAGTACTTC. It codes for CASSHRGIQKETQYF. The V and J genes are TRBV7-9 and TRBJ2-5; D remains unclear. The V end was cut by 5 bases, the J end by 3 bases, with 16 bases between. Germline loops: CDR1 SEHNR, CDR2 FQNEAQ (reference sequence). The length of the CDR3 is 15 residues.

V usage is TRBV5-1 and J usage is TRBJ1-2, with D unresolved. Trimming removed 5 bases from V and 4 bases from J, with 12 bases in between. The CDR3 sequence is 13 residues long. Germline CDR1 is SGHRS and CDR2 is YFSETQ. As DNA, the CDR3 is TGCGCCAGCAGATACACATGGCCCTATGGCTACACCTTC. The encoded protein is CASRYTWPYGYTF.

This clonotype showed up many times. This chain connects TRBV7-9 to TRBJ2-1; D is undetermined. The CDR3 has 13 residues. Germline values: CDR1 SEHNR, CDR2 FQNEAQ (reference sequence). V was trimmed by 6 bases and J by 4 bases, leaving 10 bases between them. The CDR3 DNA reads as TGTGCCAGCAGATACCCCGGTTACAATGAGCAGTTCTTC. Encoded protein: CASRYPGYNEQFF.

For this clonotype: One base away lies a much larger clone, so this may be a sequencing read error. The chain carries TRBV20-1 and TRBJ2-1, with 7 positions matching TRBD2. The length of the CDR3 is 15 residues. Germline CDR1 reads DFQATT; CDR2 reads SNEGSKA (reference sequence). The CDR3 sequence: CSASKVEGGSYEQLF. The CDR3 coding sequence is TGCAGTGCTAGTAAGGTGGAGGGCGGGAGTTATGAGCAGCTCTTC.